This T cell receptor (beta chain) was recorded in a study of PD-L1 blockade in urothelial cancer. Time point defined: pretreatment peripheral blood. Profiling relied on immunoSEQ multiplex PCR, and the TCRdb table lists in-frame clones only, not all of them. The sample comprises about 52,000 clones, approximately 77% of which are singletons, and 4% rests with the top ten. Germline V lookup: CDR1 LGHNA, CDR2 YSLEER. With 0 bases removed from V and 7 bases from J, the gap between germline ends came to 15 bases. This CDR3 is built from 15 residues. The chain links TRBV4-3 to TRBJ2-5; D might be TRBD1 (5 bases). This specimen consisted of PBMCs, obtained around atezolizumab (anti-PD-L1) treatment. This TCR was sampled from an older man with urothelial cancer. CDR3: CASSQDQGSIGTQYF. The CDR3 nucleotides are TGCGCCAGCAGCCAAGATCAGGGTAGCATAGGGACCCAGTACTTC.